The T cell receptor beta chain described here comes from a study of PD-1 and CTLA-4 blockade in melanoma. CDR1 is MNHNS, CDR2 SASEGT, per germline. V was shortened by 2 bases and J by 5 bases, with 16 bases between the two germline ends. The CDR3 loop spans 16 amino acids. Here immunoSEQ multiplex PCR was the method, and the copy in TCRdb shows in-frame clones only, minus some. The data contain 20,000 to 25,000 clones, 88% of them singletons. The clonotype originates from a human donor with melanoma. The chain carries TRBV6-1 and TRBJ2-1; D might be TRBD1 or TRBD2, each matching 7 bases. This material consisted of CD8+ T cells from peripheral blood, taken before anti-PD-1 treatment. The chain's CDR3 is CASSEPMTGTNNEQFF. The CDR3, as DNA: TGTGCCAGCAGTGAACCTATGACAGGGACTAACAATGAGCAGTTCTTC.